This T cell receptor beta chain stems from a study of siplizumab effects on memory and regulatory T cells. General study points: Significantly reduced by siplizumab was the cumulative frequency of alloreactive sequences, namely those traceable to unstimulated CD4+ memory cells. It was not possible to assign a naive or memory phenotype to roughly 80-96% of proliferating CD4+ or CD8+ clones. Suppressive activity of Tregs proliferating in siplizumab cultures remained unconfirmed.

Concerning this clone: Its antigen is as yet unknown.

There are 15 residues in the CDR3. Trimming pared 5 bases from V and 3 bases from J, leaving 17 bases between. Germline V gene sequence: CDR1 SGHTA, CDR2 FQGTGA. In a few donor pairs, unstimulated naive, memory, effector memory and TEMRA subsets were sequenced. TCRdb's copy holds only in-frame clones and misses some; the assay was immunoSEQ multiplex PCR. The sample gives some 40,000 clones, roughly 90% of which show up once; approximately 0.25% is in the top ten. The sequencing sample was made of naive CD4+ T cells sorted from blood. V is TRBV7-3 and J is TRBJ2-7, with a tentative D call TRBD2 (5 bases). This receptor was obtained from a human donor in good health. The CDR3: CASSPNLASNYEQYF. DNA for the CDR3: TGTGCCAGCAGCCCCAATTTAGCGAGTAACTACGAGCAGTACTTC.